This T cell receptor (beta chain) appears in the sequencing data of a study of cytomegalovirus exposure and HLA in healthy donors (TCRdb year 2017). Concerning the study at large: The 666 repertoires of the first cohort and the 95 to 150 validation repertoires were produced on the same platform, according to a later analysis. The study was designed to test whether signatures of past pathogen exposure could be identified by cataloging public T cell receptors. Besides the first cohort of around 670 subjects, a separate validation cohort made up of about 120 different subjects was used. High-throughput TCR immunosequencing, statistical association of individual TCRs with disease status, and machine learning were combined to predict cytomegalovirus infection status. Study-level results and caveats: In vitro tests confirmed that a few of the cytomegalovirus-associated TCR beta chains recognize cytomegalovirus antigens. It was suggested by the authors that the approach could potentially be generalized to other disease states and immunological phenotypes. In both the original and validation cohorts, the classifier was reported to diagnose cytomegalovirus status with high specificity and sensitivity. A later analysis had no HLA typing for the validation cohort, so co-occurrence there was scored across all 130 or so repertoires. A later analysis found that TCRs clustered in the first cohort also tended to co-occur in the roughly 120 validation repertoires, with 94% of cluster scores above 0. In the study, some 160 TCR beta chains were listed as associated with cytomegalovirus. Across donors, most TCR sequences were observed very rarely, whereas some public TCRs were present in many individuals.

Trimming removed 5 bases from V and 8 bases from J, leaving 16 bases between the germline ends. From the cysteine through the phenylalanine, the CDR3 covers 14 amino acids. Just the 42-base CDR3 DNA is kept, in frame starting at base 1. CDR1 and CDR2 were assigned from the germline V gene (reference sequence) as MNHEY and SMNVEV. On this clone itself: The antigen it recognizes is unknown. Base qualities were left out, and no much larger clone turns up one base away.

Donors formed part of the validation cohort, which comprised 120 subjects and was distinct from the first cohort of 666 subjects. Library preparation employed the immunoSEQ multiplex PCR assay. Processing in the source paper ran as follows. A statistical classification framework was built for diagnosing cytomegalovirus status from the catalog of TCR beta chain sequences. TCRdb stores this immuneACCESS table with in-frame sequences only. Part of the clones is absent; in the studies checked, under half of the shortfall reflects unresolved V genes, and no reason is known for the rest. V, J and clone size reflect that table, while D and trimming were determined from the DNA. The sample table records around 250,000 clones; 90% of these occur just once. The ten largest clonotypes hold approximately 3.1% of the sample.

This TCR came from a woman aged 25 to 39 in good health and CMV-seronegative. The sequenced sample was PBMCs. The chain joins TRBV27 to TRBJ2-1, with no confident D gene call. CDR3 protein: CASSANPRLDEQFF. The DNA sequence follows: TGTGCCAGCAGTGCCAATCCTCGTCTGGATGAGCAGTTCTTC.